Each of the 15 T cell receptor beta chains below was sequenced from the same sample in a study of T cell responses to AZD1222 COVID-19 vaccine. Data came from immunoSEQ multiplex PCR; TCRdb stores just in-frame clones and leaves some out. The data contain 150,000 to 200,000 clones, roughly 93% of them singletons. Here the sequenced sample was peripheral blood, taken on day 0 of AZD1222 vaccination. Receptors were obtained from an adult in good health.

This clone has only one observation. The chain carries TRBV7-9 and TRBJ2-4, with D hard to call. This CDR3 region has 15 residues. The V end lost 1 base, the J end lost 0 bases, and 7 bases lay between the germline ends. Germline lookup yields CDR1 SEHNR and CDR2 FQNEAQ (reference sequence). DNA for the CDR3: TGTGCCAGCAGCTTAGATTGGAGAGCCAAAAACATTCAGTACTTC. It encodes CASSLDWRAKNIQYF.

CDR3 sequence: CASSLVGGTSGRSYNEQFF. CDR3 DNA: TGTGCCAGCAGCTTAGTAGGTGGGACTAGCGGGAGGTCCTACAATGAGCAGTTCTTC. The chain is built from TRBV7-2 and TRBJ2-1; 15 nucleotides align to TRBD2. Germline-derived CDR1 and CDR2 are SGHTA and FQGNSA. V was clipped by 1 base and J by 1 base; unmatched bases: 5. This CDR3 comprises 19 residues.

This clone was found once. J is TRBJ2-3 and V is TRBV6-1, with 11 bases that match TRBD2. This CDR3 region has 17 residues. Germline CDR1 is MNHNS and CDR2 is SASEGT. After removal of 4 bases from V and 8 bases from J, the junction contained 14 bases not matched to a gene. The CDR3 protein is CASSGHLAGGRQVTQYF. The DNA of the CDR3 is TGTGCCAGCAGTGGGCATTTAGCGGGAGGGAGGCAGGTTACGCAGTATTTT.

The chain joins TRBV25-1 to TRBJ1-1; a weak D match, TRBD1 (6 bases). The germline CDR1 and CDR2 sequences are MGHDK and SYGVNS. The CDR3 covers 17 residues. Trimming stripped 4 bases from V and 1 base from J, with 19 bases between. The CDR3: CASSALDGGLGNTEAFF. CDR3 DNA sequence: TGTGCCAGCAGTGCACTTGACGGGGGGCTTGGGAACACTGAAGCTTTCTTT.

CDR3 nucleotides: TGTGCCTGGAGTGTGGGCAGTAAAGAGACCCAGTACTTC. It is translated as CAWSVGSKETQYF. The chain carries TRBV30 and TRBJ2-5; D remains unclear. The CDR3 loop spans 13 amino acids. Germline CDR1 is GTSNPN and CDR2 is SVGIG (reference sequence). V dropped 0 bases and J dropped 3 bases, with 8 bases sitting between them.

This chain links TRBV7-9 with TRBJ2-1, with a possible D match to TRBD2 (6 bases). V lost 3 bases and J 2 bases, leaving 11 bases between the germline ends. Looked up from germline, CDR1 is SEHNR and CDR2 is FQNEAQ (reference sequence). The CDR3 covers 15 residues. The CDR3 reads CASSLEGRTYNEQFF. The CDR3 DNA follows: TGTGCCAGCAGCTTGGAGGGCCGTACCTACAATGAGCAGTTCTTC.

CDR3 protein: CASSLSGSGYNEQFF. The CDR3 DNA reads TGTGCCAGCAGTTTAAGCGGGAGTGGCTACAATGAGCAGTTCTTC. This chain uses TRBV7-8 with TRBJ2-1; TRBD2 agrees at 8 bases. Germline V gives CDR1 SGHVS, CDR2 FQNEAQ. Trimming cost V 6 bases and J 3 bases; bases outside gene matches: 7. The CDR3 has 15 amino acids.

The chain carries TRBV19 and TRBJ2-4; 9 bases align to TRBD1. With 5 bases clipped from V and 0 bases from J, the junction kept 5 bases outside the gene matches. The germline gives CDR1 LNHDA, CDR2 SQIVND (reference sequence). The CDR3 totals 16 residues. Here the CDR3 reads CASSPGQGLAKNIQYF. The DNA for the CDR3 is TGTGCCAGTAGTCCCGGACAGGGGCTAGCCAAAAACATTCAGTACTTC.

The V and J genes are TRBV9 and TRBJ2-3; D not certain. This CDR3 has 15 residues. The germline V gene encodes CDR1 SGDLS and CDR2 YYNGEE. With 0 bases removed from V and 0 bases from J, the gap between germline ends came to 8 bases. CDR3 DNA: TGTGCCAGCAGCGTAGATTCAGCTAGCACAGATACGCAGTATTTT. It encodes CASSVDSASTDTQYF.

The chain carries TRBV7-2 and TRBJ2-2; D is unclear. This CDR3 contains 15 residues. The V gene lost 3 bases and the J gene lost 1 base, with 9 bases spanning the gap. Germline lookup yields CDR1 SGHTA and CDR2 FQGNSA. The CDR3 region has the DNA TGTGCCAGCAGCTTTGCCAGATTGAACACCGGGGAGCTGTTTTTT. Its translation: CASSFARLNTGELFF. Based on the CDR3 plus reference TRBV7-2 and TRBJ2-2, the full variable domain is GAGVSQSPSNKVTEKGKDVELRCDPISGHTALYWYRQSLGQGLEFLIYFQGNSAPDKSGLPSDRFSAERTGGSVSTLTIQRTQQEDSAVYLCASSFARLNTGELFFGEGSRLTVL.

The chain joins TRBV19 to TRBJ2-7, with 7 bases matching TRBD1. The CDR3 has 15 residues. Germline-derived CDR1 and CDR2 are LNHDA and SQIVND (reference sequence). Trimming removed 1 base from V and 0 bases from J; junction bases left unmatched: 3. The DNA of the CDR3 is TGTGCCAGTAGTATAGTTGGGACAGACTCCTACGAGCAGTACTTC. Translated: CASSIVGTDSYEQYF.

This chain uses TRBV11-3 with TRBJ2-3, with a weak D call TRBD2 (6 bases). Trimming removed 4 bases from V and 4 bases from J, with 21 bases in between. The CDR3 extends over 17 amino acids. The germline CDR1 and CDR2 sequences are SGHNT and YENEEA. The CDR3 region has the DNA TGTGCCAGCAGCTCCGGGTCGGGCGCGGGATCCTCAGATACGCAGTATTTT. Amino acid sequence: CASSSGSGAGSSDTQYF.

The rearrangement uses TRBV21-1 and TRBJ1-1; the table's D call TRBD1 went unverified against the DNA. TRBV21-1 is a pseudogene. The CDR3 is 16 amino acids. The CDR3 protein is CASSNGGDRANTEAFF. The CDR3 region has the DNA TGTGCCAGCAGCAATGGGGGGGACAGGGCGAACACTGAAGCTTTCTTT.

The CDR3 protein is CASSIQGKNYGYTF. The CDR3 nucleotides are TGTGCCAGTAGTATCCAGGGCAAGAACTATGGCTACACCTTC. V is TRBV19 and J is TRBJ1-2, with D possibly matching TRBD1 (5 bases). The CDR3 extends over 14 amino acids. With 3 bases removed from V and 2 bases from J, the gap between germline ends came to 10 bases. Germline V lookup: CDR1 LNHDA, CDR2 SQIVND (reference sequence). Full variable domain (remainder filled in from reference TRBV19 and TRBJ1-2): DGGITQSPKYLFRKEGQNVTLSCEQNLNHDAMYWYRQDPGQGLRLIYYSQIVNDFQKGDIAEGYSVSREKKESFPLTVTSAQKNPTAFYLCASSIQGKNYGYTFGSGTRLTVV.

CDR3 nucleotides: TGTGCCAGCAGCTTAGCCGGGGTGAACACTGAAGCTTTCTTT. Its translation: CASSLAGVNTEAFF. The chain uses TRBV7-6 and TRBJ1-1; no reliable D call. The germline CDR1 and CDR2 sequences are SGHVS and FNYEAQ. The germline V and J ends were trimmed by 0 bases and 0 bases, with 5 bases remaining between them. There are 14 residues in the CDR3.